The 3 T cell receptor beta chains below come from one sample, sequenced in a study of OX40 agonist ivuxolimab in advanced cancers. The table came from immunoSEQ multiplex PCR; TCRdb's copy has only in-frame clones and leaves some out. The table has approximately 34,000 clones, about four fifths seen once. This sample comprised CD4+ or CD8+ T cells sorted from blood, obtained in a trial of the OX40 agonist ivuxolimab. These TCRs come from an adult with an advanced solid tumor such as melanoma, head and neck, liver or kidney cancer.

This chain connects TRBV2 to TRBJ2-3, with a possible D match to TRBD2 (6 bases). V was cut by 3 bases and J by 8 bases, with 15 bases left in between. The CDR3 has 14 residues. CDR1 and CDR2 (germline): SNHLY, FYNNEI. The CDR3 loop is CASSETSNSPTQYF. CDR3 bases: TGTGCCAGCAGTGAGACTAGTAACTCCCCTACGCAGTATTTT.

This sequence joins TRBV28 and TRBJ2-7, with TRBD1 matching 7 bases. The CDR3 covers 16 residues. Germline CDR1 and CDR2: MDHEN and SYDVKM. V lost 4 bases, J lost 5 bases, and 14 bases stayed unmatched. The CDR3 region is CASSSEGTELLDEQYF. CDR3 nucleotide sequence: TGTGCCAGCAGTTCCGAGGGGACAGAATTACTAGACGAGCAGTACTTC.

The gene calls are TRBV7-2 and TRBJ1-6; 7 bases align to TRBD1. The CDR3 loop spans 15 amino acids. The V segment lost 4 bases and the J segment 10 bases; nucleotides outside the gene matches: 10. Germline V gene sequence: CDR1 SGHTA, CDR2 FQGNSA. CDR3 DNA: TGTGCCAGCAGCTACGGGACAGCGGGTAGCTCACCCCTCCACTTT. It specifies CASSYGTAGSSPLHF.